This T cell receptor beta chain was captured in a study of T-cell memory formation after mild COVID-19. Study-level results: A subset of responding clones appeared in pre-infection memory, suggesting cross-reactive memory joined. CD8+ contracting clones occupied EMRA, while CD4+ ones occupied mainly CM and EM.

V was cut by 1 base and J by 0 bases, with 22 bases left in between. CDR1 LNHNV and CDR2 YYDKDF come from the germline V gene (reference sequence). This CDR3 spans 19 amino acids. Concerning this clonotype: Its target is unknown.

TCR alpha and TCR beta cDNA libraries carrying sample barcodes and UMIs came from 5'RACE with constant-segment primers. TCRdb redid the calling of the 5' RACE reads with MiXCR, one entry per CDR3 protein. The table includes 450,000 to 650,000 distinct CDR3 sequences, 20% to 25% detected once. The chain carries TRBV15 and TRBJ2-7; D unresolved. The TCR originated in an adult woman who had mild COVID-19 (a few samples of this study predate the infection). Cell type and time point are not known. The sample comprised PBMCs or a T cell subset sorted from them (not recorded which). For the CDR3, the DNA is TGTGCCACCAGCAGAGTGACCCCCGCCGAGGACCGAGTCTCCTACGAGCAGTACTTC. Protein product: CATSRVTPAEDRVSYEQYF.